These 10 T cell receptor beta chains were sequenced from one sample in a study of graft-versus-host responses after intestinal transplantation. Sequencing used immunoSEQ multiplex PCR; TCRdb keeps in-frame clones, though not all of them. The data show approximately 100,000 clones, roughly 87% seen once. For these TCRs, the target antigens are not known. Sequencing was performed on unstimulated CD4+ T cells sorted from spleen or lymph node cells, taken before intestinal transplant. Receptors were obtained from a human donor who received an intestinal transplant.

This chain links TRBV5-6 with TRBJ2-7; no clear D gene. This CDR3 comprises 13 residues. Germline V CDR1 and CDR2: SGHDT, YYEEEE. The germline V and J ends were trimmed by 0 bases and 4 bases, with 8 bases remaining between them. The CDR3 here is CASSLGGGYEQYF. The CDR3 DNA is TGTGCCAGCAGCTTGGGTGGCGGATACGAGCAGTACTTC.

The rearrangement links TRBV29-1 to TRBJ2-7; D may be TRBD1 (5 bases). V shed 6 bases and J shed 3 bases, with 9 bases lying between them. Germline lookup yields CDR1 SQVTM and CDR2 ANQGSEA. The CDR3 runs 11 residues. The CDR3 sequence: CSVGVNYEQYF. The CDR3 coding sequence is TGCAGCGTAGGGGTGAACTACGAGCAGTACTTC.

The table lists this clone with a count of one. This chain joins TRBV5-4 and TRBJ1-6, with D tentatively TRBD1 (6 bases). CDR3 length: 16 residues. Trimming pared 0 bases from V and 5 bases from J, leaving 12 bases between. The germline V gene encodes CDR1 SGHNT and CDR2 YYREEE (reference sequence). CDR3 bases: TGTGCCAGCAGCTTGGGAGGGGGGGCCAATAATTCACCCCTCCACTTT. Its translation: CASSLGGGANNSPLHF.

As DNA, the CDR3 is TGTGCCAGCAGCTTGGCAACGGGGGGAGCCAAAAACATTCAGTACTTC. Its translation: CASSLATGGAKNIQYF. The chain has TRBV5-4 and TRBJ2-4; 7 bases agree with TRBD2. V gave up 0 bases and J gave up 0 bases; unmatched junction bases: 3. The CDR3 spans 16 residues. Germline lookup yields CDR1 SGHNT and CDR2 YYREEE (reference sequence). Filled out from reference TRBV5-4 and TRBJ2-4, the complete variable domain reads ETGVTQSPTHLIKTRGQQVTLRCSSQSGHNTVSWYQQALGQGPQFIFQYYREEENGRGNFPPRFSGLQFPNYSSELNVNALELDDSALYLCASSLATGGAKNIQYFGAGTRLSVL.

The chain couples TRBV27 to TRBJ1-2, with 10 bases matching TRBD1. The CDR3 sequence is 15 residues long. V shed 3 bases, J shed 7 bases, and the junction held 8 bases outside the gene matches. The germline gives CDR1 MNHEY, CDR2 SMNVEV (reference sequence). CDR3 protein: CASSFRDRGLGGYTF. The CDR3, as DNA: TGTGCCAGCAGTTTTCGGGACAGGGGTTTGGGTGGCTACACCTTC.

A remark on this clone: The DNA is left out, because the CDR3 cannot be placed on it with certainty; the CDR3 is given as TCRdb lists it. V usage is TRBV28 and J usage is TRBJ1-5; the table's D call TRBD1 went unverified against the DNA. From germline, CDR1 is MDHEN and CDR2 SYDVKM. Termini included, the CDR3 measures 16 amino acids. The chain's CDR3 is CASSILDRVGNQPQHF.

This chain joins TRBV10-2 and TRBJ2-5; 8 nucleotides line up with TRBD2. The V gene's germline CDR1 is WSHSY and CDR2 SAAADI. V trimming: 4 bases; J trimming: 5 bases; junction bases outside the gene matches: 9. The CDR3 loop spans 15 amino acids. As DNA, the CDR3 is TGCGCCAGCAGTGTAGCCGGGAGGGCCCGGGAGACCCAGTACTTC. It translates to CASSVAGRARETQYF.

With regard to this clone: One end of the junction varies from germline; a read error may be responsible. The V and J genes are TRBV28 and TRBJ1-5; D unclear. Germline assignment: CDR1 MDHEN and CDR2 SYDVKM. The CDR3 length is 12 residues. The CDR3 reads CASSLRGRFTYF. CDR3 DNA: TGTGCCAGCAGTTTACGAGGCCGGTTCACGTATTTT.

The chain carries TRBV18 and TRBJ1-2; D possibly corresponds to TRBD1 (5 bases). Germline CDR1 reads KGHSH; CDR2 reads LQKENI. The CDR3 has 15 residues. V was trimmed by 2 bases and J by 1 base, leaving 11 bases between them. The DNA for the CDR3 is TGTGCCAGCTCACCATCACAGGAGATTAACTATGGCTACACCTTC. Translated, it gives CASSPSQEINYGYTF.

The CDR3 bases are TGCGCCAGCAGCTCAAACCCTACAGGGTCTGGCGATTCACCCCTCCACTTT. It is translated as CASSSNPTGSGDSPLHF. The chain combines TRBV5-1 with TRBJ1-6; maybe TRBD1 (6 bases). This CDR3 region has 17 residues. Trimming stripped 3 bases from V and 8 bases from J, with 21 bases between. Germline V lookup: CDR1 SGHRS, CDR2 YFSETQ.